What follows are 20 T cell receptor beta chains derived from one specimen sequenced in a study of CD8+CD57+ T cells in acquired aplastic anemia. Genomic DNA served as template for TCR beta VDJ and CDR3 profiling. TCRdb reprocessed the reads via MiXCR and lists one record per CDR3 protein. The sample contains 98,000 or so distinct CDR3 sequences, 40% to 65% of which appear only once. The sequenced material came from sorted CD4+, CD8+, or CD8+CD57+ T cells (not recorded which) from PBMCs. The origin of the receptors is a human donor in good health, serving as a control.

The V gene is TRBV20-1, the J gene TRBJ2-7; D is possibly TRBD1 or TRBD2 (7 bases each). V gave up 2 bases and J gave up 3 bases, with 17 bases separating them. The CDR3 loop spans 15 amino acids. Germline CDR1 reads DFQATT; CDR2 reads SNEGSKA (reference sequence). CDR3 amino acids: CSARRGGTVYYEQYF. CDR3 in DNA: TGCAGTGCTAGAAGGGGAGGGACAGTCTACTACGAGCAGTACTTC.

The V call is TRBV20-1, the J call TRBJ1-6; TRBD1 agrees at 8 bases. This CDR3 comprises 13 residues. V lost 6 bases to trimming and J lost 6 bases; unmatched junction nucleotides: 4. The V gene's germline CDR1 is DFQATT and CDR2 SNEGSKA (reference sequence). CDR3 sequence reads: CSAIDRGNSPLHF. The CDR3 nucleotides read TGCAGTGCCATAGACAGGGGTAATTCACCCCTCCACTTT.

This chain joins TRBV5-4 and TRBJ1-2; D call uncertain. CDR1 SGHNT and CDR2 YYREEE come from the germline V gene (reference sequence). The CDR3 is 13 amino acids. The V end was cut by 2 bases, the J end by 3 bases, with 8 bases between. In DNA, the CDR3 is TGTGCCAGCAGCTTTGGGTCCGACTATGGCTACACCTTC. It codes for CASSFGSDYGYTF.

The chain employs TRBV6-5 and TRBJ1-1, with D tentatively TRBD1 (5 bases). The CDR3 has 19 amino acids. V lost 7 bases, J lost 0 bases, and 27 bases lay in between. Germline lookup yields CDR1 MNHEY and CDR2 SVGAGI. CDR3: CASTSGRGIGGTMNTEAFF. For the CDR3, the DNA is TGTGCCAGCACTTCCGGCCGAGGAATAGGAGGGACGATGAACACTGAAGCTTTCTTT.

This clonotype came up many times. The chain links TRBV19 to TRBJ1-1, with 9 bases lining up with TRBD1. V lost 7 bases and J lost 5; bases outside the gene matches: 8. Germline-derived CDR1 and CDR2 are LNHDA and SQIVND (reference sequence). The CDR3 has 14 residues. CDR3 loop: CASNPTGGNTEAFF. CDR3 sequence (DNA): TGTGCCAGTAATCCGACAGGGGGAAATACTGAAGCTTTCTTT.

This clonotype occurred many times. The chain uses TRBV5-6 and TRBJ1-1; the D is unclear. CDR1 and CDR2 (germline): SGHDT, YYEEEE. V lost 4 bases to trimming and J lost 7 bases, with 11 bases between them. The CDR3 is 12 residues long. The CDR3 nucleotides read TGTGCCAGCAGCCTGCGGGGAGGTGAAGCTTTCTTT. Its protein product is CASSLRGGEAFF.

This clonotype was recorded at least ten times. The V gene is TRBV24-1, the J gene TRBJ2-3; D unresolved. The CDR3 totals 15 residues. Germline V gene sequence: CDR1 KGHDR, CDR2 SFDVKD. Trimming pared 1 base from V and 2 bases from J, leaving 9 bases between. The CDR3 DNA reads TGTGCCACCAGTGATTTAACAGATTCCACAGATACGCAGTATTTT. Protein sequence: CATSDLTDSTDTQYF.

At least ten counts were recorded for this clonotype. This chain connects TRBV3-1 to TRBJ1-2, with D hard to call. V was pared by 8 bases and J by 4 bases, with 17 bases between. Germline V lookup: CDR1 LGHDT, CDR2 YNNKEL (reference sequence). The CDR3 sequence is 14 residues long. CDR3 DNA sequence: TGTGCCAGCTCGGCTCATCTAACCGTCTATGGCTACACCTTC. Translating it yields CASSAHLTVYGYTF.

The J gene is TRBJ1-4, the V gene TRBV24-1; 10 nucleotides agree with TRBD1. V lost 2 bases to trimming and J lost 8 bases; unmatched junction nucleotides: 7. The CDR3 has 16 amino acids. Germline-derived CDR1 and CDR2 are KGHDR and SFDVKD. CDR3 in DNA: TGTGCCACCAGTGATTCGCGACAGGGGGCAAGGGAAAAACTGTTTTTT. The encoded protein is CATSDSRQGAREKLFF.

This clonotype was observed many times. The V and J genes are TRBV25-1 and TRBJ2-2; 8 bases agree with TRBD1. Losses at the gene ends were 4 bases for V and 6 bases for J; bases not matched to a gene: 4. The CDR3 is 14 amino acids. CDR1 and CDR2 (germline): MGHDK, SYGVNS. For the CDR3, the DNA is TGTGCCAGCAGTGCGTCAGGGGGCCCCGGGGAGCTGTTTTTT. Its protein is CASSASGGPGELFF.

This clonotype came up many times. The rearrangement uses TRBV7-2 and TRBJ2-1; no definite D call. The CDR3 totals 13 residues. Trimming shortened V by 7 bases and J by 2 bases, and 9 bases separated the two germline ends. The germline V gene encodes CDR1 SGHTA and CDR2 FQGNSA. The CDR3 loop reads CASNLTPYNEQFF. The CDR3 DNA follows: TGTGCCAGCAACCTGACTCCCTACAATGAGCAGTTCTTC.

This clonotype was recorded at least ten times. The chain recombines TRBV11-3 with TRBJ2-3, with 7 bases aligning to TRBD1. Losses at the gene ends were 1 base for V and 5 bases for J; bases not matched to a gene: 0. Per germline, CDR1 SGHNT and CDR2 YENEEA. The CDR3 covers 13 residues. The CDR3 here is CASSLAGGDTQYF. The CDR3, as DNA: TGTGCCAGCAGCTTAGCAGGGGGAGATACGCAGTATTTT.

The chain combines TRBV5-1 with TRBJ1-1; D is uncertain. The CDR3 is 13 residues long. V lost 6 bases, J lost 1 base, and 10 bases lay in between. Germline V CDR1 and CDR2: SGHRS, YFSETQ. The CDR3 DNA sequence: TGCGCCAGCACCCCGGACGGGAACACTGAAGCTTTCTTT. Translation: CASTPDGNTEAFF.

This clonotype was detected many times. V is TRBV24-1 and J is TRBJ2-3, with unresolved D. Germline V gene data show CDR1 as KGHDR and CDR2 as SFDVKD. V was trimmed by 4 bases and J by 6 bases, leaving 10 bases between them. The CDR3 has 13 amino acids. The CDR3 loop is CATSDLPRDTQYF. CDR3 nucleotides: TGTGCCACCAGTGACCTGCCCCGGGATACGCAGTATTTT.

The rearrangement links TRBV15 to TRBJ1-1; no firm D call. The CDR3 sequence is 13 residues long. Trimming removed 2 bases at V and 5 bases at J, with 9 bases between. CDR1 LNHNV and CDR2 YYDKDF come from the germline V gene (reference sequence). In DNA, the CDR3 is TGTGCCACCAGCAGACGGTTTAAGACTGAAGCTTTCTTT. The encoded protein is CATSRRFKTEAFF.

Points on this clonotype: The CDR3 does not end in the conserved phenylalanine or tryptophan, so this is likely a read error. V gene TRBV2 combines with J gene TRBJ1-1; D remains ambiguous. There are 15 residues in the CDR3. Germline loops: CDR1 SNHLY, CDR2 FYNNEI. Trimming took off 2 bases at V and 3 bases at J, with 13 bases between the two ends. CDR3 loop: CASSEPDHLDTEAFL. In nucleotides, the CDR3 is TGTGCCAGCAGTGAACCCGACCACCTAGACACTGAAGCTTTCCTT.

This chain connects TRBV20-1 to TRBJ2-3; no definite D call. Germline V gene sequence: CDR1 DFQATT, CDR2 SNEGSKA (reference sequence). The CDR3 is made up of 14 amino acids. Trimming took off 0 bases at V and 0 bases at J, with 7 bases between the two ends. CDR3 in DNA: TGCAGTGCTAGAGACTATAGGAGCACAGATACGCAGTATTTT. This encodes CSARDYRSTDTQYF.

The chain carries TRBV24-1 and TRBJ2-1; the match to TRBD2 covers 13 bases. CDR1 is KGHDR and CDR2 is SFDVKD in the germline V gene. J was trimmed by 7 bases and V by 4 bases; bases with no gene match: 6. The CDR3 spans 16 residues. This CDR3 reads CATSDSGLAGVNEQFF. CDR3 nucleotides: TGTGCCACCAGTGACTCCGGACTAGCGGGGGTTAATGAGCAGTTCTTC.

At least ten counts were recorded for this clonotype. The V gene is TRBV20-1, the J gene TRBJ2-3; 12 nucleotides match TRBD2. V lost 5 bases to trimming and J lost 5 bases; unmatched junction nucleotides: 14. CDR1 DFQATT and CDR2 SNEGSKA come from the germline V gene (reference sequence). The CDR3 is 17 residues long. CDR3 sequence reads: CSALPLASGGAGDTQYF. CDR3 bases: TGCAGTGCTCTGCCCCTGGCTAGCGGGGGGGCCGGAGATACGCAGTATTTT.

This chain links TRBV2 with TRBJ1-2, with 7 bases identical to TRBD1. This CDR3 has 11 residues. V trimming: 10 bases; J trimming: 7 bases; junction bases outside the gene matches: 6. The germline V gene encodes CDR1 SNHLY and CDR2 FYNNEI. The CDR3 loop is CATTTGTGYTF. The CDR3, as DNA: TGTGCCACCACGACAGGGACTGGCTACACCTTC. The full variable domain, rest sourced from reference TRBV2 and TRBJ1-2, is EPEVTQTPSHQVTQMGQEVILRCVPISNHLYFYWYRQILGQKVEFLVSFYNNEISEKSEIFDDQFSVERPDGSNFTLKIRSTKLEDSAMYFCATTTGTGYTFGSGTRLTVV.